These 27 T cell receptor beta chains were sequenced from one sample in a study of cytomegalovirus exposure and HLA in healthy donors. This PCR relied on a set of 60 Vbeta primers and 13 Jbeta primers. Sequencing used immunoSEQ multiplex PCR; TCRdb keeps in-frame clones, though not all of them. Here the sample spans 180,000 or so clones, over 80% being singletons. The source material was PBMCs. All receptors derive from a girl between 10 and 17 years old in good health and CMV-seropositive.

The chain employs TRBV2 and TRBJ1-4; D uncertain. Trimming stripped 3 bases from V and 0 bases from J, with 5 bases between. This CDR3 is built from 14 residues. Germline lookup yields CDR1 SNHLY and CDR2 FYNNEI. For the CDR3, the DNA is TGTGCCAGCAGTGAGAGATCAACTAATGAAAAACTGTTTTTT. This gives the protein CASSERSTNEKLFF.

This chain links TRBV5-1 with TRBJ2-5; 7 bases are a match to TRBD2. From germline, CDR1 is SGHRS and CDR2 YFSETQ. The V gene end was trimmed by 0 bases and the J gene end by 1 base; junction bases not matched to a gene: 12. This CDR3 has 18 residues. In DNA, the CDR3 is TGCGCCAGCAGCTTGGTTATAAGCCTAGCGGCGTTCCAAGAGACCCAGTACTTC. It yields the protein CASSLVISLAAFQETQYF.

The chain couples TRBV5-1 to TRBJ2-2; 11 bases match TRBD2. The CDR3 length is 16 residues. The J segment lost 7 bases and the V segment lost 0 bases, leaving 5 bases of the junction unmatched. Germline CDR1 is SGHRS and CDR2 is YFSETQ. In DNA, the CDR3 is TGCGCCAGCAGCTTGGCACTAGCGGGAGTAAGCGGGGAGCTGTTTTTT. Amino acids: CASSLALAGVSGELFF.

The V and J genes are TRBV11-2 and TRBJ2-3, with TRBD1 matching over 9 bases. The CDR3 sequence is 17 residues long. The germline gives CDR1 SGHAT, CDR2 FQNNGV. J lost 1 base, V lost 6 bases, and 11 bases had no gene match. This CDR3 reads CASSSIQGAKGTDTQYF. DNA of the CDR3: TGTGCCAGCAGTTCAATACAGGGGGCTAAGGGCACAGATACGCAGTATTTT.

A remark on this clone: Other DNA sequences within the sample encode an identical CDR3. The chain recombines TRBV9 with TRBJ1-1; D is undetermined. Trimming pared 0 bases from V and 6 bases from J, leaving 9 bases between. The CDR3 runs 13 residues. Germline values: CDR1 SGDLS, CDR2 YYNGEE. The DNA for the CDR3 is TGTGCCAGCAGCGTAGTCCGGGGAGCTGAAGCTTTCTTT. This translates into CASSVVRGAEAFF.

This rearrangement joins TRBV5-1 to TRBJ2-5; TRBD2 agrees at 8 bases. Germline V lookup: CDR1 SGHRS, CDR2 YFSETQ. CDR3 size: 17 residues. The ends lost 4 bases at V and 4 bases at J; junction bases unmatched: 15. This CDR3 reads CASSRGGSGASRETQYF. The CDR3 nucleotides are TGCGCCAGCAGCCGGGGGGGTAGCGGGGCCTCTCGAGAGACCCAGTACTTC. Combining the CDR3 with reference TRBV5-1 and TRBJ2-5 gives the whole variable domain KAGVTQTPRYLIKTRGQQVTLSCSPISGHRSVSWYQQTPGQGLQFLFEYFSETQRNKGNFPGRFSGRQFSNSRSEMNVSTLELGDSALYLCASSRGGSGASRETQYFGPGTRLLVL.

This chain links TRBV10-3 with TRBJ2-3, with 7 bases lining up with TRBD2. CDR1 and CDR2 from the germline V gene are ENHRY and SYGVKD. The CDR3 loop spans 16 amino acids. Trimming took 11 bases from V and 5 from J; bases not matched to a gene: 19. The CDR3 region is CASYPSRLAERDTQYF. The CDR3 DNA sequence: TGTGCCTCCTACCCGAGCCGGCTAGCGGAGAGAGATACGCAGTATTTT.

Written as DNA, the CDR3 is TGCAGCGTTAAGAACAGGGGGCAAACCGGGGAGCTGTTTTTT. Translation gives CSVKNRGQTGELFF. This sequence joins TRBV29-1 and TRBJ2-2, with TRBD1 identical over 9 bases. In germline, CDR1 is SQVTM, CDR2 ANQGSEA. The CDR3 sequence is 14 residues long. V was pared by 5 bases and J by 5 bases, with 6 bases of the junction left unmatched.

This clone was counted between two and nine times. The V call is TRBV6-5, the J call TRBJ2-6, with 8 bases matching TRBD1. Germline lookup yields CDR1 MNHEY and CDR2 SVGAGI. With V trimmed by 6 bases and J by 5 bases, 6 bases remained unmatched. The CDR3 length is 15 residues. The CDR3 reads CASRSGGGWANVLTF. The CDR3 nucleotides are TGTGCCAGCAGATCAGGGGGCGGTTGGGCCAACGTCCTGACTTTC.

The V and J genes are TRBV18 and TRBJ2-2; D possibly corresponds to TRBD2 (5 bases). Trimming took off 6 bases at V and 6 bases at J, with 20 bases between the two ends. The germline V gene encodes CDR1 KGHSH and CDR2 LQKENI. The CDR3 contains 16 residues. CDR3 residues: CASSPSTGIRAGELFF. The CDR3 coding sequence is TGTGCCAGCTCTCCTTCTACCGGGATAAGGGCCGGGGAGCTGTTTTTT.

The chain couples TRBV27 to TRBJ2-1; 10 nucleotides align to TRBD2. This CDR3 has 15 amino acids. V lost 5 bases and J lost 7; bases outside the gene matches: 8. CDR1 is MNHEY and CDR2 is SMNVEV in the germline V gene (reference sequence). CDR3 amino acids: CASSPQTSGINEQFF. The CDR3 DNA reads TGTGCCAGCAGTCCTCAAACTAGCGGGATTAATGAGCAGTTCTTC.

The CDR3 nucleotides are TGTGCCAGTAGTATGAGAACAGTCTCCTACAATGAGCAGTTCTTC. It specifies CASSMRTVSYNEQFF. The chain couples TRBV19 to TRBJ2-1; no reliable D call. Trimming cost V 3 bases and J 0 bases, with 9 bases left between them. In germline, CDR1 is LNHDA, CDR2 SQIVND (reference sequence). CDR3 length: 15 amino acids.

This chain connects TRBV11-2 to TRBJ2-1; possibly TRBD2 for D (6 bases). Trimming stripped 5 bases from V and 5 bases from J, with 22 bases between. Germline V gene sequence: CDR1 SGHAT, CDR2 FQNNGV. This CDR3 region has 17 residues. The CDR3 DNA is TGTGCCAGCAGCCCAAGGATGGCGGCGGGAATAGACAATGAGCAGTTCTTC. Translated, it gives CASSPRMAAGIDNEQFF.

The chain joins TRBV11-2 to TRBJ2-3, with a weak D call TRBD2 (5 bases). CDR3 length equals 17 residues. The V end was cut by 5 bases, the J end by 4 bases, with 22 bases between. Germline CDR1 and CDR2: SGHAT and FQNNGV. The CDR3 DNA is TGTGCCAGCAGCCCTTCGATTAGGCTAGCTAACGCAGATACGCAGTATTTT. It specifies CASSPSIRLANADTQYF. The full variable domain, rest sourced from reference TRBV11-2 and TRBJ2-3, is EAGVAQSPRYKIIEKRQSVAFWCNPISGHATLYWYQQILGQGPKLLIQFQNNGVVDDSQLPKDRFSAERLKGVDSTLKIQPAKLEDSAVYLCASSPSIRLANADTQYFGPGTRLTVL.

This clone is a singleton in its sample. The chain has TRBV11-2 and TRBJ2-7, with 7 bases aligning to TRBD2. The J segment lost 6 bases and the V segment lost 3 bases, leaving 8 bases of the junction unmatched. There are 14 residues in the CDR3. The V gene's germline CDR1 is SGHAT and CDR2 FQNNGV. The CDR3 is CASSLFSTGGEQYF. Written as DNA, the CDR3 is TGTGCCAGCAGCTTGTTCTCCACGGGGGGCGAGCAGTACTTC.

In the case of this clone: One junction end disagrees with the germline gene, perhaps due to a read error. This chain connects TRBV29-1 to TRBJ2-7; 7 bases agree with TRBD2. This CDR3 region has 15 residues. Germline-derived CDR1 and CDR2 are SQVTM and ANQGSEA. The CDR3 region is CGVFKGRVAESEQYF. DNA of the CDR3: TGCGGCGTTTTCAAGGGGAGGGTAGCGGAGAGCGAGCAGTACTTC.

This chain joins TRBV4-3 and TRBJ2-1, with 8 positions matching TRBD2. The V gene's germline CDR1 is LGHNA and CDR2 YSLEER. V lost 1 base to trimming and J lost 8 bases; unmatched junction nucleotides: 7. The CDR3 length is 15 residues. The CDR3 sequence: CASSQVLAARDEQFF. CDR3 DNA sequence: TGCGCCAGCAGCCAAGTACTAGCGGCCAGGGATGAGCAGTTCTTC.

A word on this clone: Possible read error: a much larger clone is one base away. This sequence joins TRBV27 and TRBJ2-6, with no clear D. The CDR3 runs 14 residues. Germline CDR1 and CDR2: MNHEY and SMNVEV (reference sequence). Trimming cost V 3 bases and J 0 bases, with 3 bases left between them. The CDR3 region is CASSLSSGANVLTF. Written as DNA, the CDR3 is TGTGCCAGCAGTTTGAGCTCTGGGGCCAACGTCCTGACTTTC. The full variable domain, its missing parts supplied by reference TRBV27 and TRBJ2-6, is EAQVTQNPRYLITVTGKKLTVTCSQNMNHEYMSWYRQDPGLGLRQIYYSMNVEVTDKGDVPEGYKVSRKEKRNFPLILESPSPNQTSLYFCASSLSSGANVLTFGAGSRLTVL.

The chain has TRBV7-2 and TRBJ1-1, with D uncertain. The germline CDR1 and CDR2 sequences are SGHTA and FQGNSA. This CDR3 region has 13 residues. V lost 3 bases, J lost 1 base, and 6 bases lay in between. As DNA, the CDR3 is TGTGCCAGCAGCTTCAGGCGGAACACTGAAGCTTTCTTT. It yields the protein CASSFRRNTEAFF.

The chain has TRBV7-9 and TRBJ1-2, with D unresolved. The CDR3 covers 16 residues. Germline CDR1 SEHNR, CDR2 FQNEAQ (reference sequence). Trimming removed 5 bases at V and 8 bases at J, with 24 bases between. The CDR3 DNA reads TGTGCCAGCAGCCCCCCGCCGCCTGAAGGGAGGGAGGGCTACACCTTC. The encoded protein is CASSPPPPEGREGYTF. Based on the CDR3 plus reference TRBV7-9 and TRBJ1-2, the full variable domain is DTGVSQNPRHKITKRGQNVTFRCDPISEHNRLYWYRQTLGQGPEFLTYFQNEAQLEKSRLLSDRFSAERPKGSFSTLEIQRTEQGDSAMYLCASSPPPPEGREGYTFGSGTRLTVV.

The CDR3 DNA reads TGTGCCAGCACCCCCGTTGGAAACACCATATATTTT. This codes for CASTPVGNTIYF. This chain joins TRBV7-2 and TRBJ1-3, with unresolved D. Germline CDR1 and CDR2: SGHTA and FQGNSA. V was shortened by 7 bases and J by 3 bases, with 7 bases between the two germline ends. The CDR3 sequence is 12 residues long.

The chain carries TRBV25-1 and TRBJ2-7; 7 positions agree with TRBD1. The germline V gene has CDR1 MGHDK and CDR2 SYGVNS. V lost 8 bases and J lost 3; bases outside the gene matches: 19. The CDR3 runs to 17 residues. The chain's CDR3 is CASGAIRGTGVSYEQYF. CDR3 sequence (DNA): TGTGCCAGCGGTGCGATAAGGGGAACAGGGGTTAGCTACGAGCAGTACTTC.

This clone was seen once. The V call is TRBV7-9, the J call TRBJ1-5, with TRBD1 as a possible D gene (5 bases). CDR3 length: 15 amino acids. The ends were cut back, 0 bases at V and 5 bases at J, with 11 bases in the middle. The germline gives CDR1 SEHNR, CDR2 FQNEAQ (reference sequence). CDR3 region: CASSLAQTAYQPQHF. The CDR3 DNA follows: TGTGCCAGCAGCTTAGCCCAGACAGCATATCAGCCCCAGCATTTT.

This chain links TRBV5-1 with TRBJ2-7; 8 positions match TRBD2. V shed 5 bases, J shed 6 bases, and the junction held 13 bases outside the gene matches. This CDR3 comprises 15 residues. Germline V gives CDR1 SGHRS, CDR2 YFSETQ. The CDR3 DNA reads TGCGCCAGCAGGTATAGCGGGACCCTTGGAGGCGAGCAGTACTTC. Protein: CASRYSGTLGGEQYF.

The rearrangement links TRBV6-5 to TRBJ2-7; 7 nucleotides match TRBD1. V dropped 6 bases and J dropped 4; count of bases not matched to a gene: 12. The CDR3 consists of 15 residues. Per the germline V gene, CDR1 is MNHEY and CDR2 is SVGAGI. Written as DNA, the CDR3 is TGTGCCAGCAGAAGAGACAGGGACGTGGAGTACGAGCAGTACTTC. Translating it yields CASRRDRDVEYEQYF.

In its sample, this clone was seen a few times. The chain carries TRBV11-2 and TRBJ2-1; D gene ambiguous. Germline V lookup: CDR1 SGHAT, CDR2 FQNNGV. This CDR3 has 13 residues. Trimming took off 4 bases at V and 9 bases at J, with 13 bases between the two ends. CDR3 in DNA: TGTGCCAGCAGCTCCTCTATCACCATTGAGCAGTTCTTC. This translates into CASSSSITIEQFF.

The chain has TRBV6-6 and TRBJ2-3, with D unclear. The V and J ends lost 2 bases and 0 bases respectively, with 6 bases between them. CDR3 length equals 14 residues. Germline CDR1 and CDR2: MNHNY and SVGAGI (reference sequence). CDR3 protein: CASSYVPSTDTQYF. CDR3 coding DNA: TGTGCCAGCAGTTACGTTCCTAGCACAGATACGCAGTATTTT.